This TCR beta chain was sequenced in a study of blood T cells in healthy people across ages. At least 5.5 micrograms of total RNA were extracted per sample. The second PCR ran about 6 to 11 cycles with a sample-barcoded 5' primer and J-beta primers. With 12 random nucleotides, a template-switch adaptor tagged each individual cDNA molecule. From the 5' RACE reads, TCRdb called clonotypes with MiXCR, one entry per CDR3 protein. The sample carries 1.4 million or so distinct CDR3 sequences, less than 45% recorded once. About this clonotype itself: Its cognate antigen is unknown.

Study-wide results and limits: While age rose, TCR beta diversity per million T cells dropped in a roughly linear way.

The CDR3 loop spans 12 amino acids. Trimming shortened V by 7 bases and J by 11 bases, and 20 bases separated the two germline ends. Germline-derived CDR1 and CDR2 are DFQATT and SNEGSKA (reference sequence). Sequenced material: blood. The V call is TRBV20-1, the J call TRBJ2-5; D is ambiguous. The clonotype was recovered from a woman between 18 and 29 years old in good health. The CDR3 loop is CSVWTVYNEQYF. The CDR3 DNA reads as TGCAGTGTTTGGACGGTATACAATGAGCAGTACTTC.